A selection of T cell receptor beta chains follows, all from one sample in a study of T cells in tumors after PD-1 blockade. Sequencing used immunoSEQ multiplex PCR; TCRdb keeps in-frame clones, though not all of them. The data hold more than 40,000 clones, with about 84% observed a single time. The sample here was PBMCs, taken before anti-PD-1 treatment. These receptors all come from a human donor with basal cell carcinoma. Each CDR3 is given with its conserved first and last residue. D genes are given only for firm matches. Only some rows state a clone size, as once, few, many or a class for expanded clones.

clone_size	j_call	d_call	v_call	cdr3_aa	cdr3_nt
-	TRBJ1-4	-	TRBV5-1	CASSQRGANEKLFF	TGCGCCAGCAGCCAACGGGGAGCTAATGAAAAACTGTTTTTT
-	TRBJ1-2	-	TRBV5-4	CASSSGTLNYGYTF	TGTGCCAGCAGCTCCGGGACTCTGAACTATGGCTACACCTTC
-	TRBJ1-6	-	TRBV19	CASKEWAGNSPLHF	TGTGCCAGTAAGGAATGGGCAGGGAATTCACCCCTCCACTTT
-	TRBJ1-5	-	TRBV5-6	CASSLLQAGNQPQHF	TGTGCCAGCAGCTTGCTCCAAGCCGGCAATCAGCCCCAGCATTTT
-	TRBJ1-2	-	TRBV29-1	CSVGRTGSGYTF	TGCAGCGTTGGCCGAACCGGCTCCGGCTACACCTTC
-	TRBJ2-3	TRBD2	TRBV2	CASREGSGVTDTQYF	TGTGCCAGCAGGGAGGGTAGCGGGGTCACAGATACGCAGTATTTT
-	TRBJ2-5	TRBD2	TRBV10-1	CASSDGFASGEETQYF	TGCGCCAGCAGTGATGGGTTCGCTAGCGGGGAAGAGACCCAGTACTTC
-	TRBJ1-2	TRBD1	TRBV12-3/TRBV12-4	CASSYRGPGYTF	TGTGCCAGCAGCTACAGGGGGCCGGGCTACACCTTC
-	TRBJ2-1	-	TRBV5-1	CASSLEDAGEQFF	TGCGCCAGCAGCTTAGAGGACGCGGGTGAGCAGTTCTTC
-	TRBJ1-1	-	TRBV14	CASSPSSGPEAFF	TGTGCCAGCAGCCCGTCGTCAGGACCTGAAGCTTTCTTT
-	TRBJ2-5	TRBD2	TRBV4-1	CASSLGGGAQETQYF	TGCGCCAGCAGCCTAGGCGGGGGGGCCCAAGAGACCCAGTACTTC
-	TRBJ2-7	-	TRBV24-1	CATTVRQGQTPSSYEQYF	TGTGCCACCACAGTCCGTCAGGGGCAAACCCCGAGTTCCTACGAGCAGTACTTC
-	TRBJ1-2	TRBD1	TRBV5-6	CASSPDRVVYYYGYTF	TGTGCCAGCAGCCCGGACAGGGTAGTCTACTACTATGGCTACACCTTT
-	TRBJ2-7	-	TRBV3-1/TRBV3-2	CASSQQRYSYEQYF	TGTGCCAGCAGCCAACAGCGGTACTCCTACGAGCAGTACTTC
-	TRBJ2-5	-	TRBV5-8	CASSPDSFYQTQYF	TGTGCCAGCAGCCCGGACAGTTTTTACCAGACCCAGTACTTC
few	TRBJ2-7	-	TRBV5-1	CASSASGISYEQYF	TGCGCCAGCAGCGCATCAGGGATCTCCTACGAGCAGTACTTC
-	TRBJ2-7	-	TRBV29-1	CSVVSGQGTYEQYF	TGCAGCGTTGTCTCGGGGCAGGGGACCTACGAGCAGTACTTC
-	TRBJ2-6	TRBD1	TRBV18	CASSPSDRGLGANVLTF	TGTGCCAGCTCCCCGTCGGACAGGGGGCTCGGGGCCAACGTCCTGACTTTC
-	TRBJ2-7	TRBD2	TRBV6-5	CASSYLAGDYEQYF	TGTGCCAGCAGTTACTTAGCGGGGGACTACGAGCAGTACTTC
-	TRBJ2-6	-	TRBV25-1	CASAAWRHSGANVLTF	TGTGCCAGCGCTGCCTGGCGGCACTCTGGGGCCAACGTCCTGACTTTC
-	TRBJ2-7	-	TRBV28	CASRSTEDPSYEQYF	TGTGCCAGCAGGTCTACAGAGGACCCATCCTACGAGCAGTACTTC
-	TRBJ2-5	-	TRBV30	CAWSGGLQETQYF	TGTGCCTGGAGTGGGGGATTACAAGAGACCCAGTACTTC
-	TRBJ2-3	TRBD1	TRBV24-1	CATSDHGQGVTDTQYF	TGTGCCACCAGTGATCATGGACAGGGGGTCACAGATACGCAGTATTTT
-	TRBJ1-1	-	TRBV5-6	CASSSYSEAFF	TGTGCCAGCAGCTCCTACAGTGAAGCTTTCTTT
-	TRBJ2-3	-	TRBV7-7	CASSLVRGPTDTQYF	TGTGCTAGCAGCTTAGTACGGGGGCCCACAGATACGCAGTATTTT
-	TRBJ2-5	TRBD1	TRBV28	CASSYPWGTGSKETQYF	TGTGCCAGCAGCTATCCTTGGGGGACAGGCAGTAAAGAGACCCAGTACTTC
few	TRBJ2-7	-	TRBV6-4	CASSDSEGSYEQYF	TGTGCCAGCAGTGACTCAGAGGGCTCCTACGAGCAGTACTTC
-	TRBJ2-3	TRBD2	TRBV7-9	CASSLEPSGKDTQYF	TGTGCCAGCAGCTTAGAACCTAGCGGAAAAGATACGCAGTATTTT
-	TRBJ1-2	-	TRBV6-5	CASNRRGYGYTF	TGTGCCAGCAATAGGAGGGGCTATGGCTACACCTTC
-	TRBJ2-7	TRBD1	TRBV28	CAAETGQGALEQYF	TGTGCCGCGGAGACGGGACAGGGGGCGCTTGAGCAGTACTTC
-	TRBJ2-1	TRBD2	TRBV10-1	CASSEAGGGNEQFF	TGCGCCAGCAGTGAGGCGGGGGGGGGAAATGAGCAGTTCTTC
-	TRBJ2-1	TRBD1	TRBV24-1	CATSDSGTGAEQFF	TGTGCCACCAGTGACTCCGGGACAGGGGCTGAGCAGTTCTTC
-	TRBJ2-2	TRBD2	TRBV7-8	CASSFRGGLVRELFF	TGTGCCAGCAGCTTTCGGGGGGGGCTAGTCCGGGAGCTGTTTTTT
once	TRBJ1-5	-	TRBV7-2	CASSLDPGPNQPQHF	TGTGCCAGCAGCTTAGATCCAGGGCCAAATCAGCCCCAGCATTTT
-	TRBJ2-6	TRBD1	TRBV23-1	CASSGTGNSGANVLTF	TGCGCCAGCAGCGGGACAGGCAACTCTGGGGCCAACGTCCTGACTTTC
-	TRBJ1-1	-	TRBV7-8	CASSLVRGRNTEAFF	TGTGCCAGCAGCTTAGTAAGGGGAAGGAACACTGAAGCTTTCTTT
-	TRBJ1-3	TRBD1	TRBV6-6	CASSGQGNTIYF	TGTGCCAGCAGCGGACAGGGGAACACCATATATTTT